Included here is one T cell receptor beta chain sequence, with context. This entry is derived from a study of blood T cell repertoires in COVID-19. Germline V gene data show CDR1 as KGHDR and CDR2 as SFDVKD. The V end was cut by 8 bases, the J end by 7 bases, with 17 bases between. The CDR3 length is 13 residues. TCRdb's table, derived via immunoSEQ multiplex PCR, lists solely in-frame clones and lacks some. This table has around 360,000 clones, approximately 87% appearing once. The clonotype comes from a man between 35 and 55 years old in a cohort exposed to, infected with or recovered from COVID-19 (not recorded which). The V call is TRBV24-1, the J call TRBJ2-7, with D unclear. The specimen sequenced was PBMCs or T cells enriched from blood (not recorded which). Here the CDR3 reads CATINSPWVEQYF. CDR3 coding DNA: TGTGCCACCATTAACAGCCCCTGGGTAGAGCAGTACTTC.